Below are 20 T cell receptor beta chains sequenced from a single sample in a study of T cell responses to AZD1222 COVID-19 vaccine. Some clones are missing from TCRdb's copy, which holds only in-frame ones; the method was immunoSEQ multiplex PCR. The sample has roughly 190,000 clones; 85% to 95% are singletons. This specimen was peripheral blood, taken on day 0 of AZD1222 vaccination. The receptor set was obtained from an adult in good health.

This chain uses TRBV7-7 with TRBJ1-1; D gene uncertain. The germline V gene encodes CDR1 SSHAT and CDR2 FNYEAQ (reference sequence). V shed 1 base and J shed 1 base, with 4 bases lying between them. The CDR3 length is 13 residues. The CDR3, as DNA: TGTGCCAGCAGCTTAGATCAGAACACTGAAGCTTTCTTT. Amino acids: CASSLDQNTEAFF.

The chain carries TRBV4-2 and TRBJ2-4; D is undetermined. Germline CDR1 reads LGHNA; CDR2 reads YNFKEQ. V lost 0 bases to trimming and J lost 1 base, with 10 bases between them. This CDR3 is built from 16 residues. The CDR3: CASSQEWGMAKNIQYF. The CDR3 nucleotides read TGTGCCAGCAGCCAAGAATGGGGAATGGCCAAAAACATTCAGTACTTC.

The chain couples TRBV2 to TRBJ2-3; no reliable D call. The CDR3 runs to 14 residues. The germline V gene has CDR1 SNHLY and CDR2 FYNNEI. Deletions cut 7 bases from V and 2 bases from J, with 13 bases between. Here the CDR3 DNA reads TGTGCCAGCATTATCGGGCCTCACACAGATACGCAGTATTTT. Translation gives CASIIGPHTDTQYF.

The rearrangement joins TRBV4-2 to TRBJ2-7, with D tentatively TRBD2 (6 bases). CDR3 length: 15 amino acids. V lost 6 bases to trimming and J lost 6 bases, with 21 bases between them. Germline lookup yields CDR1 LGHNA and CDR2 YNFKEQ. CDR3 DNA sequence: TGTGCCAGCAGGGCCCTTTGGGGGGTTAGAGCCGAGCAGTACTTC. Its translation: CASRALWGVRAEQYF.

This CDR3 reads CASRNPNTPGSGFYGYTF. The CDR3 DNA follows: TGTGCCAGCAGAAATCCAAATACCCCGGGGTCTGGATTCTATGGCTACACCTTC. J is TRBJ1-2 and V is TRBV7-9; no definite D call. V lost 6 bases and J lost 4, with 27 bases in between. CDR3 length: 18 amino acids. The germline V gene has CDR1 SEHNR and CDR2 FQNEAQ (reference sequence).

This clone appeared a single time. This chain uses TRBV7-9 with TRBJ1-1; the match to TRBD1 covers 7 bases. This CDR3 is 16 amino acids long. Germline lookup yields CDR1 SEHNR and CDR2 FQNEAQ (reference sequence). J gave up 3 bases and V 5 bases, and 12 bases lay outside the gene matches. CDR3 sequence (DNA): TGTGCCAGCAGCCTGGACAGGCGTCTGGATTACACTGAAGCTTTCTTT. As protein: CASSLDRRLDYTEAFF.

For the CDR3, the DNA is TGTGCCAGCAGTTACAACTATGGCTACACCTTC. Translation: CASSYNYGYTF. The V and J genes are TRBV6-6 and TRBJ1-2; D is undetermined. V dropped 2 bases and J dropped 2 bases, with 0 bases sitting between them. This CDR3 comprises 11 residues. Germline CDR1 reads MNHNY; CDR2 reads SVGAGI (reference sequence).

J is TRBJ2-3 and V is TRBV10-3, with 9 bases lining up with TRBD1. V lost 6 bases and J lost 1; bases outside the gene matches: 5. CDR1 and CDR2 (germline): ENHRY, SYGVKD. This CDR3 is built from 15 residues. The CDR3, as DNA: TGTGCCATCAGCCGGACAGGGGATCGCACAGATACGCAGTATTTT. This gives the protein CAISRTGDRTDTQYF.

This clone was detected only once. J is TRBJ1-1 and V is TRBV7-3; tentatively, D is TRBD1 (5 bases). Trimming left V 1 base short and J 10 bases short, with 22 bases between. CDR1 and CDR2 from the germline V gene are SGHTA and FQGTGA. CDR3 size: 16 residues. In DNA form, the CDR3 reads TGTGCCAGCAGCTTAAACCCCCCCGGGGCCCAGTTGGGAGCTTTCTTT. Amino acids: CASSLNPPGAQLGAFF.

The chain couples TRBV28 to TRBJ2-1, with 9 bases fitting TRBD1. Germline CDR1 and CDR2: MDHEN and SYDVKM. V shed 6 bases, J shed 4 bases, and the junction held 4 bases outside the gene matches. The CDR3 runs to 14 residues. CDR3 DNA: TGTGCCAGCAGCAGACAGGGGGGTTACAATGAGCAGTTCTTC. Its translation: CASSRQGGYNEQFF.

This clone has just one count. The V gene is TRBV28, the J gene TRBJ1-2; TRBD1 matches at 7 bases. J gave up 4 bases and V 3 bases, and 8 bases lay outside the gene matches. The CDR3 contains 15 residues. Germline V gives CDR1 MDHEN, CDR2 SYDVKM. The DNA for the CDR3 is TGTGCCAGCAGTTTTGCCGGGACAGCTGCCTATGGCTACACCTTC. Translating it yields CASSFAGTAAYGYTF.

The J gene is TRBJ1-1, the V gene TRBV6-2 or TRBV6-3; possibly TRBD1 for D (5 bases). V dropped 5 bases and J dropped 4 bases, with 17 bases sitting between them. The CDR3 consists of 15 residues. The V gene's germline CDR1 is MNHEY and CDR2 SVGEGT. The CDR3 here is CASSPLQGGGTEAFF. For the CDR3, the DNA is TGTGCCAGCAGTCCACTCCAGGGAGGTGGCACTGAAGCTTTCTTT.

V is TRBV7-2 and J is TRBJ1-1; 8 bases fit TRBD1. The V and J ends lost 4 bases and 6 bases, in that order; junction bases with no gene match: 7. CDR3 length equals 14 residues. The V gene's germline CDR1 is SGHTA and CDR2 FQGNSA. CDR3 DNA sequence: TGTGCCAGCAGCTACCGGGACAGGAGGTCTGAAGCTTTCTTT. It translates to CASSYRDRRSEAFF.

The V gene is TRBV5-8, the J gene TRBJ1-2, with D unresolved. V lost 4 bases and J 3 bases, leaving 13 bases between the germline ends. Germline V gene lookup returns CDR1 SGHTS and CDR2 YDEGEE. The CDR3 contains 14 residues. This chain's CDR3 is CASSNRWFDYGYTF. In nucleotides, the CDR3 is TGTGCCAGCAGCAACCGGTGGTTCGACTATGGCTACACCTTC.

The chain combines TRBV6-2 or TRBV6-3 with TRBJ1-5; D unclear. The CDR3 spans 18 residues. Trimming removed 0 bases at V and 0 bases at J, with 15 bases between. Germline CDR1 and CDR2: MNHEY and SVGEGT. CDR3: CASSYSKSRTYSNQPQHF. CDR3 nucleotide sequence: TGTGCCAGCAGTTACTCGAAGTCCAGGACCTATAGCAATCAGCCCCAGCATTTT.

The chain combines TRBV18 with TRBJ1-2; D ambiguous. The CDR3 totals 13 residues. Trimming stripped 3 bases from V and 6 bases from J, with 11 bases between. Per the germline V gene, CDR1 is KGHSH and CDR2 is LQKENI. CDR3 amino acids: CASSPAQPNGYTF. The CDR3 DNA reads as TGTGCCAGCTCACCGGCGCAGCCGAATGGCTACACCTTC.

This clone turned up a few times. The CDR3 spells CASSWTGGSTGELFF. The CDR3 DNA is TGTGCCAGCAGCTGGACAGGGGGTAGCACCGGGGAGCTGTTTTTT. This rearrangement joins TRBV5-4 to TRBJ2-2; 10 bases are a match to TRBD1. The V and J ends lost 3 bases and 4 bases, in that order; junction bases with no gene match: 3. The germline V gene has CDR1 SGHNT and CDR2 YYREEE (reference sequence). This CDR3 has 15 residues. Supplemented by reference TRBV5-4 and TRBJ2-2, the full variable domain reads ETGVTQSPTHLIKTRGQQVTLRCSSQSGHNTVSWYQQALGQGPQFIFQYYREEENGRGNFPPRFSGLQFPNYSSELNVNALELDDSALYLCASSWTGGSTGELFFGEGSRLTVL.

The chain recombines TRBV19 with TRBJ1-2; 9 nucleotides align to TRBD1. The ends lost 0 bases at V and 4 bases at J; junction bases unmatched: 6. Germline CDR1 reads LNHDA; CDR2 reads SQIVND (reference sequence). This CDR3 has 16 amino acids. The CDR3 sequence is CASSIENPGQGYGYTF. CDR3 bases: TGTGCCAGTAGTATAGAGAACCCGGGACAGGGCTATGGCTACACCTTC.

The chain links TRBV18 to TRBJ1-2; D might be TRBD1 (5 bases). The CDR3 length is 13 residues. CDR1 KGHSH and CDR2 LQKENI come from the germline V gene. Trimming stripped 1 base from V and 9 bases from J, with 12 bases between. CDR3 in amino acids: CASSPLGDGSYTF. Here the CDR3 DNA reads TGTGCCAGCTCACCACTGGGGGACGGAAGCTACACCTTC.

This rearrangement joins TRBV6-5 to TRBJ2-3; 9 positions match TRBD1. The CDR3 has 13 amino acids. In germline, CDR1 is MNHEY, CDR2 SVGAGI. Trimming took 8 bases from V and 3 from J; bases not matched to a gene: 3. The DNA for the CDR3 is TGTGCCAGCCGGGACAGGGTGACAGATACGCAGTATTTT. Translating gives CASRDRVTDTQYF.